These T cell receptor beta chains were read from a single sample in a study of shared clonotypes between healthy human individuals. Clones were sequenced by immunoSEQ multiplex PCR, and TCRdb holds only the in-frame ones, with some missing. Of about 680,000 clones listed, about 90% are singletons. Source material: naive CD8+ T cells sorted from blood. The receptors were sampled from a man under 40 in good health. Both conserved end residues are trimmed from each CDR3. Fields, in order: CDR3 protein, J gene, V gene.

CDR3: ASSPRTGSSYNEQF
J: TRBJ2-1
V: TRBV11-3

CDR3: ASSVASGSTYEQY
J: NA
V: TRBV9

CDR3: ASSQGETAEQY
J: TRBJ2-7
V: TRBV4-2

CDR3: ASSPIVSTDNTGELF
J: TRBJ2-2
V: TRBV18

CDR3: SVHLNTEAF
J: TRBJ1-1
V: TRBV29-1

CDR3: ASSIQSSYEQY
J: TRBJ2-7
V: TRBV19

CDR3: ASSPRTSGRAINIQY
J: TRBJ2-4
V: TRBV7-2

CDR3: SVDIAGVYEQY
J: TRBJ2-7
V: TRBV29-1

CDR3: ASSQDRLAGPNEQY
J: TRBJ2-7
V: TRBV4-3

CDR3: ASMRESSDTIY
J: TRBJ1-3
V: TRBV28

CDR3: ASSVGGTLPYEQY
J: TRBJ2-7
V: TRBV9

CDR3: ASTDGYEQY
J: TRBJ2-7
V: TRBV6-5

CDR3: ASSQDLRDTGELF
J: TRBJ2-2
V: TRBV4-3

CDR3: ASSLRLAGSTDTQY
J: TRBJ2-3
V: TRBV13

CDR3: ASSAGTGGAVEVYEQY
J: TRBJ2-7
V: TRBV28

CDR3: ASSLSRTGGNQPQH
J: TRBJ1-5
V: TRBV27

CDR3: ASSGGLAGRNEQF
J: TRBJ2-1
V: TRBV27

CDR3: ASSRTSGSYNEQF
J: TRBJ2-1
V: TRBV19

CDR3: ASSPRTSGRYNEQF
J: TRBJ2-1
V: TRBV11-2

CDR3: ASSRGGAPQPQH
J: TRBJ1-5
V: TRBV7-9

CDR3: ASSVEGAENTEAF
J: TRBJ1-1
V: TRBV9

CDR3: ASSESITGSTDTQY
J: TRBJ2-3
V: TRBV10-1

CDR3: ASSDRDRQETQY
J: TRBJ2-5
V: TRBV25-1

CDR3: SVTSGAGYEQY
J: TRBJ2-7
V: TRBV29-1

CDR3: ASSVLSFTGELF
J: TRBJ2-2
V: TRBV10-2

CDR3: ASREGQGHGYT
J: TRBJ1-2
V: TRBV2

CDR3: ASTWTSGSQETQY
J: TRBJ2-5
V: TRBV19

CDR3: ASSLMITEAF
J: TRBJ1-1
V: TRBV13

CDR3: ASSFQGSYNEQF
J: TRBJ2-1
V: TRBV28

CDR3: AISESMAGLYEQY
J: TRBJ2-7
V: TRBV10-3

CDR3: ASSPGRIRGDEQY
J: TRBJ2-7
V: TRBV7-2

CDR3: ASSLDTVAYNEQF
J: TRBJ2-1
V: TRBV7-9

CDR3: ASSADTQY
J: TRBJ2-3
V: TRBV7-9

CDR3: ATSGRGAGELF
J: TRBJ2-2
V: TRBV28

CDR3: ASSFGTGTGRFEQY
J: TRBJ2-7
V: TRBV27

CDR3: ASSASLAGGPSVSTDTQY
J: TRBJ2-3
V: TRBV5-1

CDR3: SVRTGGSFYEQY
J: TRBJ2-7
V: TRBV29-1